This is a list of T cell receptor beta chains from one sample in a study. MiXCR, run by TCRdb on the RT-PCR reads, gives a single entry per CDR3 protein. This table has about 680,000 distinct CDR3 sequences, 14% appearing once. The sequenced material came from memory CD4+ T cells from blood. The receptors shown here come from a female donor in good health, serving as a healthy control. The CDR3 runs from the conserved cysteine through the conserved F or W. A D gene is named only where the DNA matches it firmly. Clone size is stated in some rows and not others, as once, few, many or a class when expanded.

V	size	D	length	J	CDR3	DNA
TRBV5-1	-	-	13	TRBJ2-3	CASSLAEGNTQYF	TGCGCCAGCAGCTTGGCTGAGGGTAACACGCAGTATTTT
TRBV7-2	-	-	12	TRBJ1-5	CASSLKGAPQHF	TGTGCCAGCAGCTTAAAAGGGGCTCCCCAGCATTTT
TRBV5-1	-	TRBD2	15	TRBJ2-3	CASSLSGGRTDTQYF	TGCGCCAGCAGCTTAAGCGGGGGGCGCACAGATACGCAGTATTTT
TRBV4-1	-	-	15	TRBJ1-5	CASSLTDFSNQPQHF	TGCGCCAGCAGCCTTACGGACTTTAGCAATCAGCCCCAGCATTTT
TRBV7-2	-	-	15	TRBJ2-1	CASRTTGERRNEQFF	TGTGCCAGCAGGACAACGGGAGAGAGACGCAATGAGCAGTTCTTC
TRBV20-1	many	TRBD2	14	TRBJ2-7	CSEVSGLANYEQYF	TGCAGTGAGGTGTCGGGACTAGCGAACTACGAGCAGTACTTC
TRBV15	few	-	14	TRBJ2-7	CATSSGESVYEQYF	TGTGCCACCAGCAGCGGGGAGTCCGTCTACGAGCAGTACTTC
TRBV20-1	many	TRBD1	15	TRBJ1-6	CSASWISGTGSPLHF	TGCAGTGCTAGTTGGATTTCTGGGACAGGTTCACCCCTCCACTTT
TRBV7-2	many	-	12	TRBJ2-3	CASRGESDTQYF	TGTGCCAGCAGAGGGGAGTCTGATACGCAGTATTTT
TRBV27	few	-	15	TRBJ2-5	CASSTAPGGQETQYF	TGTGCCAGCAGTACCGCCCCTGGGGGACAAGAGACCCAGTACTTC
TRBV20-1	many	TRBD1	13	TRBJ2-7	CSAERTGTYEQYF	TGCAGTGCCGAACGGACAGGCACCTACGAGCAGTACTTC
TRBV18	many	-	14	TRBJ1-2	CASSAGTVYYGYTF	TGTGCCAGCTCGGCCGGGACGGTTTATTATGGCTACACCTTC
TRBV5-1	-	TRBD1	16	TRBJ1-6	CASAARTGADNSPLHF	TGCGCCAGCGCGGCCAGGACAGGGGCGGATAATTCACCCCTCCACTTT
TRBV7-8	few	-	14	TRBJ2-5	CASSLSTVQETQYF	TGTGCCAGCAGCTTATCGACAGTCCAAGAGACCCAGTACTTC
TRBV24-1	few	TRBD1	15	TRBJ2-1	CATSRRDRGYNEQFF	TGTGCCACCAGTCGCCGGGACAGGGGCTACAATGAGCAGTTCTTC
TRBV28	few	-	14	TRBJ1-5	CASTIGGAGQPQHF	TGTGCCAGCACCATCGGGGGGGCAGGTCAGCCCCAGCATTTT
TRBV6-5	few	TRBD1	14	TRBJ2-1	CASRQGVSYNEQFF	TGTGCCAGTAGACAGGGGGTCTCCTACAATGAGCAGTTCTTC
TRBV5-1	few	-	14	TRBJ1-4	CASSLMGGGEKLFF	TGCGCCAGCAGCTTGATGGGCGGAGGTGAAAAACTGTTTTTT
TRBV30	many	-	14	TRBJ2-7	CAWSTTHQPYEQYF	TGTGCCTGGAGTACCACTCATCAGCCCTACGAGCAGTACTTC
TRBV30	few	-	12	TRBJ2-7	CAWMGQTYEQYF	TGTGCCTGGATGGGGCAGACTTACGAGCAGTACTTC
TRBV3-1	-	TRBD2	19	TRBJ2-7	CASSQEIGTASGESYEQYF	TGTGCCAGCAGCCAAGAAATAGGGACGGCTAGCGGGGAGTCCTACGAGCAGTACTTC